The 24 T cell receptor beta chains below come from one sample, sequenced in a study of blood T cell repertoires in COVID-19. The method was immunoSEQ multiplex PCR; TCRdb's version includes in-frame clones alone and lacks a portion of them. The top ten hold 2% to 2.5% of the sample, which has about 180,000 clones, 89% seen once. The sample taken for sequencing was PBMCs or T cells enriched from blood (not recorded which). The source is a woman aged 35 to 49 with acute COVID-19.

This chain joins TRBV30 and TRBJ2-3; 7 positions match TRBD2. V trimming: 3 bases; J trimming: 0 bases; junction bases outside the gene matches: 12. CDR3 length: 17 residues. Looked up from germline, CDR1 is GTSNPN and CDR2 is SVGIG (reference sequence). The CDR3 sequence is CAWSVLSSGSSTDTQYF. CDR3 bases: TGTGCCTGGAGCGTCCTCTCTAGCGGAAGTAGCACAGATACGCAGTATTTT.

This chain uses TRBV19 with TRBJ2-6; TRBD1 might be the D (5 bases). This CDR3 contains 17 residues. Germline lookup yields CDR1 LNHDA and CDR2 SQIVND (reference sequence). The V end lost 1 base, the J end lost 0 bases, and 10 bases lay between the germline ends. The CDR3 is CASSIGDRTSGANVLTF. In DNA form, the CDR3 reads TGTGCCAGTAGTATAGGTGACAGAACCTCTGGGGCCAACGTCCTGACTTTC.

This rearrangement joins TRBV15 to TRBJ2-7; 13 bases are shared with TRBD2. The CDR3 spans 17 residues. The V segment lost 0 bases and the J segment 4 bases; nucleotides outside the gene matches: 6. Germline V CDR1 and CDR2: LNHNV, YYDKDF (reference sequence). Written as DNA, the CDR3 is TGTGCCACCAGCAGAGAAAGGGGACTAGCGGGATCATACGAGCAGTACTTC. Its protein is CATSRERGLAGSYEQYF.

CDR3 in amino acids: CASNDRGNQPQHF. The CDR3 nucleotides are TGTGCCAGTAATGACAGGGGCAATCAGCCCCAGCATTTT. The chain carries TRBV19 and TRBJ1-5; 7 positions agree with TRBD1. Germline loops: CDR1 LNHDA, CDR2 SQIVND (reference sequence). Losses at the gene ends were 7 bases for V and 2 bases for J; bases not matched to a gene: 2. This CDR3 contains 13 residues.

There are many counts of this clone. The V call is TRBV19, the J call TRBJ1-5; 10 bases align to TRBD1. This CDR3 comprises 15 residues. The germline gives CDR1 LNHDA, CDR2 SQIVND (reference sequence). V was clipped by 6 bases and J by 5 bases; unmatched bases: 7. CDR3 protein: CASRPEGQGYQPQHF. Here the CDR3 DNA reads TGTGCCAGTAGACCAGAGGGACAGGGGTATCAGCCCCAGCATTTT.

The chain is built from TRBV3-1 (or the pseudogene TRBV3-2) and TRBJ2-5; a possible D gene is TRBD2 (5 bases). The CDR3 is 16 residues long. CDR1 and CDR2 from the germline V gene are LGHDT and YNNKEL (reference sequence). With 4 bases removed from V and 4 bases from J, the gap between germline ends came to 19 bases. The CDR3 sequence is CASSRRQTTGSETQYF. CDR3 in DNA: TGTGCCAGCAGCCGGCGCCAAACTACGGGATCAGAGACCCAGTACTTC.

The chain has TRBV3-1 (or the pseudogene TRBV3-2) and TRBJ2-1; 8 bases match TRBD1. V was clipped by 0 bases and J by 12 bases; unmatched bases: 10. The CDR3 runs 15 residues. Germline CDR1 is LGHDT and CDR2 is YNNKEL (reference sequence). CDR3: CASSQDQGAAGGQFF. The CDR3 DNA follows: TGTGCCAGCAGCCAAGATCAGGGGGCAGCGGGTGGGCAGTTCTTC.

The gene calls are TRBV7-3 and TRBJ2-1, with 8 bases matching TRBD2. Germline V gives CDR1 SGHTA, CDR2 FQGTGA. CDR3 size: 17 residues. The J segment lost 7 bases and the V segment lost 2 bases, leaving 13 bases of the junction unmatched. The CDR3 sequence is CASSLWSRSGRTNEQFF. DNA for the CDR3: TGTGCCAGCAGCTTATGGTCGAGGAGCGGGAGAACAAATGAGCAGTTCTTC.

V usage is TRBV5-1 and J usage is TRBJ2-2; 12 positions match TRBD2. The germline V gene has CDR1 SGHRS and CDR2 YFSETQ. CDR3 length equals 16 residues. The junction had 7 bases not matched to a gene; V was cut back by 6 bases and J by 4 bases. The CDR3 loop reads CASTPTSGGSTGELFF. The CDR3, as DNA: TGCGCCAGCACCCCGACTAGCGGGGGTTCCACCGGGGAGCTGTTTTTT.

V gene TRBV15 combines with J gene TRBJ1-1, with 8 nucleotides matching TRBD1. Germline CDR1 and CDR2: LNHNV and YYDKDF (reference sequence). V trimming: 4 bases; J trimming: 4 bases; junction bases outside the gene matches: 8. The CDR3 has 15 residues. The CDR3 region is CATSTITGGGTEAFF. DNA for the CDR3: TGTGCCACCAGCACGATAACAGGGGGAGGCACTGAAGCTTTCTTT.

The chain links TRBV9 to TRBJ2-3, with 15 bases fitting TRBD2. The trim removed 4 bases at V and 3 bases at J, leaving 9 bases unmatched. CDR3 length equals 18 residues. CDR1 is SGDLS and CDR2 is YYNGEE in the germline V gene. The CDR3 DNA reads TGTGCCAGCAGCTCGAGGACTAGCGGGGGGGGGCTGACAGATACGCAGTATTTT. Its protein product is CASSSRTSGGGLTDTQYF.

Of note for this clone: One end of the junction does not line up with germline, which may come from a read error. The V and J genes are TRBV19 and TRBJ2-2; 7 bases align to TRBD1. CDR3 length equals 13 residues. Germline CDR1 reads LNHDA; CDR2 reads SQIVND (reference sequence). As DNA, the CDR3 is TGTGCCTGTAGGACAGGAAAAACCGGGGAGCTGTTTTTT. It yields the protein CACRTGKTGELFF.

The J gene is TRBJ1-4, the V gene TRBV13; D gene ambiguous. The CDR3 runs 13 residues. Trimming took 7 bases from V and 4 from J, leaving 10 bases between them. Germline lookup yields CDR1 PRHDT and CDR2 FYEKMQ (reference sequence). The CDR3 protein is CASTAGRNEKLFF. The DNA for the CDR3 is TGTGCCAGCACCGCGGGCCGTAATGAAAAACTGTTTTTT.

The chain uses TRBV10-3 and TRBJ2-7, with a tentative D call TRBD1 (5 bases). V was shortened by 7 bases and J by 4 bases, with 23 bases between the two germline ends. The CDR3 length is 16 residues. CDR1 is ENHRY, CDR2 SYGVKD, per germline. The CDR3 reads CAITPTDSFGPYEQYF. CDR3 nucleotide sequence: TGTGCCATCACTCCCACCGACAGCTTCGGGCCGTACGAGCAGTACTTC.

The chain employs TRBV12-5 and TRBJ2-7, with TRBD2 as a possible D gene (7 bases). CDR3 length equals 19 residues. CDR1 LGHNT and CDR2 FRNRAP come from the germline V gene. V was pared by 0 bases and J by 4 bases, with 25 bases between. The DNA for the CDR3 is TGTGCTAGTGGTTTGGTACAGGGCTTACAGGAAGGACTAGTGTACGAGCAGTACTTC. Amino acids: CASGLVQGLQEGLVYEQYF.

This chain links TRBV28 with TRBJ2-7, with TRBD2 identical over 9 bases. Germline V lookup: CDR1 MDHEN, CDR2 SYDVKM. The J segment lost 5 bases and the V segment lost 6 bases, leaving 8 bases of the junction unmatched. This CDR3 region has 14 residues. CDR3 DNA: TGTGCCAGCAGCTCCGGGACTAGCCTAAACGAGCAGTACTTC. Translated, it gives CASSSGTSLNEQYF. The whole variable domain, remainder taken from reference TRBV28 and TRBJ2-7, is DVKVTQSSRYLVKRTGEKVFLECVQDMDHENMFWYRQDPGLGLRLIYFSYDVKMKEKGDIPEGYSVSREKKERFSLILESASTNQTSMYLCASSSGTSLNEQYFGPGTRLTVT.

The V and J genes are TRBV3-1 (or the pseudogene TRBV3-2) and TRBJ2-7; 7 positions agree with TRBD2. The CDR3 extends over 14 amino acids. V lost 4 bases and J lost 3; bases outside the gene matches: 6. Germline loops: CDR1 LGHDT, CDR2 YNNKEL (reference sequence). Here the CDR3 reads CASSLGTISYEQYF. The CDR3, as DNA: TGTGCCAGCAGCCTCGGGACTATCAGCTACGAGCAGTACTTC.

This rearrangement joins TRBV25-1 to TRBJ2-6; D is perhaps TRBD1 (5 bases). Germline CDR1 and CDR2: MGHDK and SYGVNS. Trimming removed 3 bases at V and 2 bases at J, with 14 bases between. The CDR3 loop spans 17 amino acids. CDR3 amino acids: CASSEQGLSTGANVLTF. CDR3 in DNA: TGTGCCAGCAGTGAGCAGGGCCTTTCGACTGGGGCCAACGTCCTGACTTTC.

This clone has a handful of counts. The V gene is TRBV19, the J gene TRBJ2-7; 7 bases align to TRBD2. Unmatched junction bases numbered 5, after V lost 3 bases and J lost 3 bases. The CDR3 is 14 amino acids. Germline V lookup: CDR1 LNHDA, CDR2 SQIVND (reference sequence). CDR3 loop: CASSIGTILYEQYF. Written as DNA, the CDR3 is TGTGCCAGTAGTATTGGGACTATCCTCTACGAGCAGTACTTC. The variable domain in full, completed from reference TRBV19 and TRBJ2-7, reads DGGITQSPKYLFRKEGQNVTLSCEQNLNHDAMYWYRQDPGQGLRLIYYSQIVNDFQKGDIAEGYSVSREKKESFPLTVTSAQKNPTAFYLCASSIGTILYEQYFGPGTRLTVT.

The V gene is TRBV10-1, the J gene TRBJ2-3, with 8 bases that match TRBD2. The length of the CDR3 is 15 residues. Germline V gene sequence: CDR1 WNHNN, CDR2 SYGVQD (reference sequence). After removal of 9 bases from V and 6 bases from J, the junction contained 14 bases not matched to a gene. The CDR3 nucleotides are TGCGCCAGTGAAGCGGGGGAGACGTATTGGGATACGCAGTATTTT. Protein sequence: CASEAGETYWDTQYF.

The chain joins TRBV4-3 to TRBJ2-2; possible D gene TRBD1, 6 bases. The CDR3 sequence is 15 residues long. V was clipped by 3 bases and J by 2 bases, with 10 bases between them. Germline V lookup: CDR1 LGHNA, CDR2 YSLEER. In DNA form, the CDR3 reads TGCGCCAGCAGCCAGGGGGCAGATAACACCGGGGAGCTGTTTTTT. Translated, it gives CASSQGADNTGELFF.

The chain recombines TRBV7-8 with TRBJ2-3, with TRBD1 matching over 7 bases. The CDR3 is 13 residues long. In germline, CDR1 is SGHVS, CDR2 FQNEAQ. V trimming: 6 bases; J trimming: 8 bases; junction bases outside the gene matches: 8. The CDR3 region has the DNA TGTGCCAGCAGTCCCGACAGGGCGGTTACGCAGTATTTT. This translates into CASSPDRAVTQYF.

This chain links TRBV7-6 with TRBJ2-3, with TRBD2 matching over 7 bases. Germline lookup yields CDR1 SGHVS and CDR2 FNYEAQ. The CDR3 totals 16 residues. V gave up 1 base and J gave up 4 bases; unmatched junction bases: 8. The CDR3 sequence: CASSLGGGLGADTQYF. CDR3 DNA: TGTGCCAGCAGCTTAGGGGGGGGACTCGGCGCAGATACGCAGTATTTT.

The CDR3 nucleotides are TGTGCCAGCAGTTCCGGGACAGGGACGAATCAGCCCCAGCATTTT. This translates into CASSSGTGTNQPQHF. The chain links TRBV2 to TRBJ1-5; 9 nucleotides agree with TRBD1. V was pared by 5 bases and J by 4 bases, with 6 bases of the junction left unmatched. The CDR3 is 15 amino acids. Germline CDR1 is SNHLY and CDR2 is FYNNEI. Looking up the rest from reference TRBV2 and TRBJ1-5 gives the full variable domain: EPEVTQTPSHQVTQMGQEVILRCVPISNHLYFYWYRQILGQKVEFLVSFYNNEISEKSEIFDDQFSVERPDGSNFTLKIRSTKLEDSAMYFCASSSGTGTNQPQHFGDGTRLSIL.